This T cell receptor beta chain was captured in a study of cytomegalovirus exposure and HLA in healthy donors. Use of 60 Vbeta and 13 Jbeta primers characterized the PCR. Source study methods: Unique TCR beta chains totaled 65 million to 95 million in a later count, with roughly 11 million of them shared. Libraries were prepared by immunoSEQ multiplex PCR; TCRdb keeps only in-frame clonotypes and omits some of them. That table gives V, J and clone size, and the DNA gave D and trimming. The data show 180,000 or so clones, 82% seen once. Sequencing input: PBMCs. This TCR was recovered from a woman aged 45 to 65 in good health and CMV-seropositive.

Written as DNA, the CDR3 is TGTGCCAGTAGTCCGACAGCGACTAACTATGGCTACACCTTC. Protein sequence: CASSPTATNYGYTF. This sequence joins TRBV19 and TRBJ1-2; tentatively, D is TRBD1 (5 bases). The CDR3 has 14 amino acids. Germline V gene data show CDR1 as LNHDA and CDR2 as SQIVND (reference sequence). V dropped 5 bases and J dropped 0 bases, with 10 bases sitting between them.